These T cell receptor beta chains were read from a single sample in a study of blood T cell repertoires in COVID-19. TCRdb keeps only in-frame clones here, not all; method: immunoSEQ multiplex PCR. The sample holds about 120,000 clones, about four fifths seen once. Specimen: peripheral blood. Every receptor here comes from a woman in her 70s with acute or convalescent COVID-19. Both conserved end residues are part of each CDR3. A D gene is named only where the DNA matches it firmly. The size of a clone is reported for some rows only, either as once, few or many, or as a class for expanded clones.

-	TRBV6-5	TRBJ1-2	-	TGTGCCAGCAGTTACAGTGGGGCAGGTGGTGGCTACACCTTC	CASSYSGAGGGYTF
-	TRBV6-5	TRBJ1-2	-	TGTGCCACGCACGGGGGATACTATGGCTACACCTTC	CATHGGYYGYTF
-	TRBV11-1	TRBJ2-7	once	TGTGCCAGCAGCCCGTACTGGGCAGGGGTGGCTTACGAGCAGTACTTC	CASSPYWAGVAYEQYF
-	TRBV5-6	TRBJ1-2	few	TGTGCCAGCAGCTTACAGGCGTATGGCTACACCTTC	CASSLQAYGYTF
-	TRBV11-3	TRBJ2-5	-	TGTGCCAGCAGCACCCACAGTCAAGAGACCCAGTACTTC	CASSTHSQETQYF
-	TRBV15	TRBJ2-5	once	TGTGCCACCAGCAGAGATCCCCGTCCCGAAGAGACCCAGTACTTC	CATSRDPRPEETQYF
-	TRBV5-1	TRBJ1-2	-	TGCGCCAGCAGCTTGGCACGGGATAACTATGGCTACACCTTC	CASSLARDNYGYTF
-	TRBV21-1	TRBJ1-4	-	TGTGCCAGCAGCTCCAGGGTTCCCAATGAAAAACTGTTTTTT	CASSSRVPNEKLFF
TRBD1	TRBV19	TRBJ1-2	-	TGTGCCAGTAGTCCGGGGGACAGGCTCTATGGCTACACCTTC	CASSPGDRLYGYTF
-	TRBV3-1/TRBV3-2	TRBJ1-6	few	TGTGCCAGCAGCCAAGGTGGCAGTGCACCCCTCCACTTT	CASSQGGSAPLHF
TRBD2	TRBV28	TRBJ2-2	-	TGTGCCAGCAGTTTTAGACTAGCGGGGGTTAACACCGGGGAGCTGTTTTTT	CASSFRLAGVNTGELFF
-	TRBV18	TRBJ1-5	-	TGTGCCAGCTCACCAGGGAGGGAACAGGGCGCCAATCAGCCCCAGCATTTT	CASSPGREQGANQPQHF
-	TRBV7-8	TRBJ2-7	-	TGTGCCAGCAGCTTAGCTAACACGCTACGATCAGGGGGGCAAAATTACGAGCAGTACTTC	CASSLANTLRSGGQNYEQYF
TRBD1	TRBV7-2	TRBJ1-1	-	TGTGCCAGCAGCCTACGAGGACAGGCGAACACTGAAGCTTTCTTT	CASSLRGQANTEAFF
-	TRBV5-1	TRBJ1-4	-	TGCGCCAGCAGTACCCTGAAGGGAGGAACTAATGAAAAACTGTTTTTT	CASSTLKGGTNEKLFF
-	TRBV4-3	TRBJ1-2	-	TGCGCCAGCAGCCAAGATTCCAGGGCTCCCGATGGCTACACCTTC	CASSQDSRAPDGYTF
TRBD1	TRBV7-2	TRBJ1-3	-	TGTGCCAGCAGCTTAGACGGGACAGGGTGGGGTGGAAACACCATATATTTT	CASSLDGTGWGGNTIYF
TRBD2	TRBV4-1	TRBJ2-5	-	TGCGCCAGCAGCCAAGAAGTGACTAGCGGGGGGGGAGAGACCCAGTACTTC	CASSQEVTSGGGETQYF
TRBD1	TRBV6-5	TRBJ1-1	-	TGTGCCAGCAGCCCCGGGACAGGGCCTGACACTGAAGCTTTCTTT	CASSPGTGPDTEAFF
TRBD1	TRBV6-6	TRBJ1-1	-	TGTGCCAGCACCTTGACAGGGGGCCGTGATGAAGCTTTCTTT	CASTLTGGRDEAFF
-	TRBV29-1	TRBJ1-1	-	TGCAGCGTTGGGCGAGGCAGGGTGGCCACTGAAGCTTTCTTT	CSVGRGRVATEAFF
TRBD2	TRBV7-6	TRBJ2-7	-	TGTGCCAGCAGCCCGGGGACTAGCGTGAGCTCCTACGAGCAGTACTTC	CASSPGTSVSSYEQYF
-	TRBV2	TRBJ2-5	few	TGTGCCAGCAGTGGAGGCAGGGGCCAAGAGACCCAGTACTTC	CASSGGRGQETQYF
-	TRBV7-9	TRBJ1-2	once	TGTGCCAGCAGCTTTGGGACACTCGCTAACTATGGCTACACCTTC	CASSFGTLANYGYTF
TRBD1	TRBV4-3	TRBJ1-2	-	TGCGCCAGCAGCCAAGAGACAGGGGGCCAGTATGGGAACTATGGCTACACCTTC	CASSQETGGQYGNYGYTF
TRBD1	TRBV6-5	TRBJ1-6	-	TGTGCCAGCAGTTACGGGACAGAAAATTCACCCCTCCACTTT	CASSYGTENSPLHF
-	TRBV10-3	TRBJ1-1	-	TGTGCCATCAGTGGGGGAGGCCGCGGTGATGAGGCTTTCTTT	CAISGGGRGDEAFF
TRBD2	TRBV11-3	TRBJ2-5	-	TGTGCCAGCAGCTTAGAGGGGGGGGAGACCCAGTACTTC	CASSLEGGETQYF
-	TRBV5-1	TRBJ1-2	few	TGCGCCAGCAGCTTGGGGACATCTGGCTACACCTTC	CASSLGTSGYTF
TRBD1	TRBV18	TRBJ1-2	-	TGTGCCAGCTCACCCGACAGGGGGCGAGGCTACACCTTC	CASSPDRGRGYTF
TRBD1	TRBV6-2/TRBV6-3	TRBJ1-5	-	TGTGCCAGCAGTCGGGACAGCGATCAGCCCCAGCATTTT	CASSRDSDQPQHF
TRBD1	TRBV6-1	TRBJ2-4	-	TGTGCCAGCAGTGAACCCCTTGATGGACAGGGGCAAAACATTCAGTACTTC	CASSEPLDGQGQNIQYF
-	TRBV5-1	TRBJ1-5	-	TGCGCCATCCCTAGACAGGCCAATCAGCCCCAGCATTTT	CAIPRQANQPQHF
-	TRBV7-9	TRBJ2-5	-	TGTGCCAGCAGCTCCGGGGGGACACTAATTTCGTACCAAGAGACCCAGTACTTC	CASSSGGTLISYQETQYF
-	TRBV5-1	TRBJ2-5	-	TGCGCCAGCAGCGGGGGGGCCTCTGGGGAGACCCAGTACTTC	CASSGGASGETQYF
TRBD1	TRBV27	TRBJ2-2	-	TGTGCCAGTACCCCCGGGACAGGGGTAACCGGGGAGCTGTTTTTT	CASTPGTGVTGELFF
-	TRBV24-1	TRBJ2-5	-	TGTGCCACCAGTGCCCTGGGACTGGGCGGTGAGACCCAGTACTTC	CATSALGLGGETQYF